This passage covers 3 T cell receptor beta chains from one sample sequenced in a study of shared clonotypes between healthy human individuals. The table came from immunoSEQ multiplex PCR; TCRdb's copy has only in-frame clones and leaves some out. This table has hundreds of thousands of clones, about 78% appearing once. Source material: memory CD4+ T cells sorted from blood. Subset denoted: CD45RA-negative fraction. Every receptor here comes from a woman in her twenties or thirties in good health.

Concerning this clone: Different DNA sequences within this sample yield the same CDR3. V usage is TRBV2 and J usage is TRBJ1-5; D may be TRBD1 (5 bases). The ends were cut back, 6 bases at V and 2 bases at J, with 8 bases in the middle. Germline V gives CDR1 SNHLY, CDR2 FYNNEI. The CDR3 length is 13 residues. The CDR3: CASRGTGNQPQHF. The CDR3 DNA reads TGTGCCAGCAGGGGGACCGGCAATCAGCCCCAGCATTTT. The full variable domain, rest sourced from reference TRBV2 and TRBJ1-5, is EPEVTQTPSHQVTQMGQEVILRCVPISNHLYFYWYRQILGQKVEFLVSFYNNEISEKSEIFDDQFSVERPDGSNFTLKIRSTKLEDSAMYFCASRGTGNQPQHFGDGTRLSIL.

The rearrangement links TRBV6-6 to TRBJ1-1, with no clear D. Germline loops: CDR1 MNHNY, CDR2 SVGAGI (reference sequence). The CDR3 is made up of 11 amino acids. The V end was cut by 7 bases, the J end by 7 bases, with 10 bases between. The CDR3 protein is CASNLRREAFF. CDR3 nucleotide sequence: TGTGCCAGCAACCTCAGACGTGAAGCTTTCTTT.

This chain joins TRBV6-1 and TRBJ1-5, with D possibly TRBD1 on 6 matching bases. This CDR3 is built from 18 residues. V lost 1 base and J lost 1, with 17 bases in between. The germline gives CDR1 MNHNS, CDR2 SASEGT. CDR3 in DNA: TGTGCCAGCAGTGAAGTTAGAGGGGGTCTTGTGAGCAATCAGCCCCAGCATTTT. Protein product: CASSEVRGGLVSNQPQHF.